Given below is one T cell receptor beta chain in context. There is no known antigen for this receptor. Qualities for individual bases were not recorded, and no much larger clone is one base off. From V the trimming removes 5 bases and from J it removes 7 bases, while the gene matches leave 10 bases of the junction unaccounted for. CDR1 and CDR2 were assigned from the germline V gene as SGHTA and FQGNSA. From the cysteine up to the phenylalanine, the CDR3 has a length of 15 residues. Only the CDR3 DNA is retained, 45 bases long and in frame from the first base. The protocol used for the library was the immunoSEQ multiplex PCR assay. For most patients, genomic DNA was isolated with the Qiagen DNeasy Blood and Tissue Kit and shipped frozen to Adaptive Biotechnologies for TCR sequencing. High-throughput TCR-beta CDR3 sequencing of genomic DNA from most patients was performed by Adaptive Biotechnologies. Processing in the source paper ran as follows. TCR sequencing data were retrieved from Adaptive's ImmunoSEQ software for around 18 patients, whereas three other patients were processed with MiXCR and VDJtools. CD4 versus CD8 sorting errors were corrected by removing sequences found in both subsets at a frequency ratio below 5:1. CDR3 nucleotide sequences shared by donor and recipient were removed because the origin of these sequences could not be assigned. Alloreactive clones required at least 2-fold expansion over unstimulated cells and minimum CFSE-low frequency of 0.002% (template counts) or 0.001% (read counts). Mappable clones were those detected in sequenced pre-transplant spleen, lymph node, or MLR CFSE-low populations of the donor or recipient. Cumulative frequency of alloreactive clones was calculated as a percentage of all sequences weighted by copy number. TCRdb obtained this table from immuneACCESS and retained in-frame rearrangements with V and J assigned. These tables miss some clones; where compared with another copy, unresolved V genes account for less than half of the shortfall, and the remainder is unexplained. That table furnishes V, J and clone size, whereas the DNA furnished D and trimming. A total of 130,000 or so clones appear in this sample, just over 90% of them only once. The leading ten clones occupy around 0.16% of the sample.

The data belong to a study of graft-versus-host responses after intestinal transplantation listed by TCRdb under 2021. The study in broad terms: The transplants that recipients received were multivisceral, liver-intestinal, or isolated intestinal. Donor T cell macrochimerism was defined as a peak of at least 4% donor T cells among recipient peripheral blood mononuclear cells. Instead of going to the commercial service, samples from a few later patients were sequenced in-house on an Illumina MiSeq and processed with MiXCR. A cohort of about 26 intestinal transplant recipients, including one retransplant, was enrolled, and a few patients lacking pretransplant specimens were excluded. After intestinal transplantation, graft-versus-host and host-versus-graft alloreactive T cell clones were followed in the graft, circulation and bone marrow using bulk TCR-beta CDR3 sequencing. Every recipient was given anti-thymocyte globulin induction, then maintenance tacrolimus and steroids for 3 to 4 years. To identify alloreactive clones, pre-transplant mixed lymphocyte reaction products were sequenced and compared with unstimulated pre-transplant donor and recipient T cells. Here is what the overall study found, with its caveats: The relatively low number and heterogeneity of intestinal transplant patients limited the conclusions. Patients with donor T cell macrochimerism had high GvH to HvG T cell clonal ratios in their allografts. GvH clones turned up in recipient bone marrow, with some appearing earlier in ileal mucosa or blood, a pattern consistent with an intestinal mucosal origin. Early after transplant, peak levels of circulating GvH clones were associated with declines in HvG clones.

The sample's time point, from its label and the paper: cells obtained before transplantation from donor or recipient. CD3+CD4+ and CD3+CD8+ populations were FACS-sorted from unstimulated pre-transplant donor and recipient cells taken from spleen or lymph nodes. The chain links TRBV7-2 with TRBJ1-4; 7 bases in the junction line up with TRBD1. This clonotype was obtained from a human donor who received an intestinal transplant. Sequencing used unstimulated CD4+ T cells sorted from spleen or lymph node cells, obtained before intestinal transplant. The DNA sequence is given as TGTGCCAGCAGCGCCCGGCGGGCAGGGGGTGAAAAACTGTTTTTT. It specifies CASSARRAGGEKLFF. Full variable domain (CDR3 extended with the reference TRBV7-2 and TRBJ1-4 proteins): GAGVSQSPSNKVTEKGKDVELRCDPISGHTALYWYRQSLGQGLEFLIYFQGNSAPDKSGLPSDRFSAERTGGSVSTLTIQRTQQEDSAVYLCASSARRAGGEKLFFGSGTQLSVL.